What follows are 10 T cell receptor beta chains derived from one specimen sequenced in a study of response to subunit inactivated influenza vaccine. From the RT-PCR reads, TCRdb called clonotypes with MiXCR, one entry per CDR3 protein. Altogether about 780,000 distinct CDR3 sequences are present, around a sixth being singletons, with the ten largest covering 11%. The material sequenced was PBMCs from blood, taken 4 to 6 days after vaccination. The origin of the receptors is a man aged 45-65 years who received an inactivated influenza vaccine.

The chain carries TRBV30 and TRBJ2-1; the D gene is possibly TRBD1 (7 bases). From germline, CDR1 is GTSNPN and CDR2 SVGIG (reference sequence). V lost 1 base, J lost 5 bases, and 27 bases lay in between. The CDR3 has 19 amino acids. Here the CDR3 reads CAWSGTVRLRDRMNNEQFF. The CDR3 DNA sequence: TGTGCCTGGAGTGGAACTGTTCGGTTGCGGGACAGAATGAACAATGAGCAGTTCTTC.

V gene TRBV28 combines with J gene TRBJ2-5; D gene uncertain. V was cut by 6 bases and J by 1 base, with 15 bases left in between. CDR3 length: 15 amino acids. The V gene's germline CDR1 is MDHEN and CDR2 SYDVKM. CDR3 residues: CASRSGRVSQETQYF. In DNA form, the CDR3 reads TGTGCCAGCAGAAGTGGACGAGTTTCCCAAGAGACCCAGTACTTC.

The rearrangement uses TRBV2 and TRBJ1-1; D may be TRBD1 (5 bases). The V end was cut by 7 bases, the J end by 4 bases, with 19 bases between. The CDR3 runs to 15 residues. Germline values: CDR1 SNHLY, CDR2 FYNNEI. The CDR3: CASNTRAGGSTEAFF. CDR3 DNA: TGTGCCAGCAATACGAGAGCGGGGGGTAGCACTGAAGCTTTCTTT.

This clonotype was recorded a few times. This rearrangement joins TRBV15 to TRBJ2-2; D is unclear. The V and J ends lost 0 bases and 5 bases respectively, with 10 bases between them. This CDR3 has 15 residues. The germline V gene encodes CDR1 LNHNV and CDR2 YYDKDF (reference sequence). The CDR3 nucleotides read TGTGCCACCAGCAGAGATTCCTTAGGGACCGGGGAGCTGTTTTTT. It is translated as CATSRDSLGTGELFF.

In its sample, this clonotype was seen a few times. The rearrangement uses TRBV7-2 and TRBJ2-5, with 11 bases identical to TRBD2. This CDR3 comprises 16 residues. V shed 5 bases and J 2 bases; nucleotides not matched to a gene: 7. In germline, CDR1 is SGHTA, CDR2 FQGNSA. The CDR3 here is CASSPRGLADQETQYF. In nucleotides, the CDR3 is TGTGCCAGCAGCCCCCGGGGACTAGCGGATCAAGAGACCCAGTACTTC.

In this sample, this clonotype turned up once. The CDR3 spells CASSPRTGPGELFF. The CDR3 DNA reads TGTGCCAGCTCGCCCCGTACTGGGCCCGGGGAGCTGTTTTTT. This sequence joins TRBV18 and TRBJ2-2; no clear D. Germline assignment: CDR1 KGHSH and CDR2 LQKENI. Trimming shortened V by 6 bases and J by 6 bases, and 14 bases separated the two germline ends. The CDR3 extends over 14 amino acids. The variable domain in full, with the rest retrieved from reference TRBV18 and TRBJ2-2, is NAGVMQNPRHLVRRRGQEARLRCSPMKGHSHVYWYRQLPEEGLKFMVYLQKENIIDESGMPKERFSAEFPKEGPSILRIQQVVRGDSAAYFCASSPRTGPGELFFGEGSRLTVL.

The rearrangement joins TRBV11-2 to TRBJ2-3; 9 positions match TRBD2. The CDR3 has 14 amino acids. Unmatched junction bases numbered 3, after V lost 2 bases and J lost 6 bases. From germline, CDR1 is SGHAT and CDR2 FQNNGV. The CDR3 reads CASSLTTSGDTQYF. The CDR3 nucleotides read TGTGCCAGCAGCTTAACGACTAGCGGCGATACGCAGTATTTT. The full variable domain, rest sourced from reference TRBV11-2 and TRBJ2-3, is EAGVAQSPRYKIIEKRQSVAFWCNPISGHATLYWYQQILGQGPKLLIQFQNNGVVDDSQLPKDRFSAERLKGVDSTLKIQPAKLEDSAVYLCASSLTTSGDTQYFGPGTRLTVL.

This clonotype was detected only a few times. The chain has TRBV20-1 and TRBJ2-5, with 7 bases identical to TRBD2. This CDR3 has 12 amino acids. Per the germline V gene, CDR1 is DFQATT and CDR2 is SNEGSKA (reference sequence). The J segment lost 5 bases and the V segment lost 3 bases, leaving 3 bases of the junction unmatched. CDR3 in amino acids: CSASGGFETQYF. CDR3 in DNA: TGCAGTGCTAGCGGGGGGTTTGAGACCCAGTACTTC.

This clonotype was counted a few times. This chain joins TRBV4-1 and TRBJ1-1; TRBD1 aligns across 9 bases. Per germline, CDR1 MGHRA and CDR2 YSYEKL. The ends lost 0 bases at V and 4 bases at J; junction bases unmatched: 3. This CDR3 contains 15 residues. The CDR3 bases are TGCGCCAGCAGCCAAGATAGACAGGGGGGCACTGAAGCTTTCTTT. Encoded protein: CASSQDRQGGTEAFF.

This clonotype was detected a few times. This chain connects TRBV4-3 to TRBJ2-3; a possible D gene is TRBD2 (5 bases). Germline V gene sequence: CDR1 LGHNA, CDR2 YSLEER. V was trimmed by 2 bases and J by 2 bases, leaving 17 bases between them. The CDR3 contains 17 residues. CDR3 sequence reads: CASSQTSGGKYTDTQYF. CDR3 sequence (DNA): TGCGCCAGCAGCCAAACCTCAGGAGGTAAATACACAGATACGCAGTATTTT.